This TCR beta chain is drawn from a study of blood T cell repertoires in COVID-19. Study summary: Sites in the United States, Italy and Spain provided acute and convalescent COVID-19 samples. PBMCs, B-cell-depleted T cells, or T cells were the source of the cDNA or gDNA that made up the material.

The CDR3 consists of 15 residues. Per germline, CDR1 SGHNT and CDR2 YYREEE (reference sequence). V lost 0 bases and J 2 bases, leaving 11 bases between the germline ends. Here immunoSEQ multiplex PCR was the method, and the copy in TCRdb shows in-frame clones only, minus some. The sample yields about 120,000 clones, around 76% seen once. This chain joins TRBV5-4 and TRBJ1-2, with a possible D match to TRBD1 (6 bases). Material: peripheral blood. The TCR comes from a man between 70 and 80 years old with acute or convalescent COVID-19. The CDR3 DNA follows: TGTGCCAGCAGCTTGGAACGGACAGCCAACTATGGCTACACCTTC. It encodes CASSLERTANYGYTF.